The 6 T cell receptor beta chains listed next were all sequenced from one sample in a study of blood T cell repertoires in COVID-19. Sequencing was performed with immunoSEQ multiplex PCR; in TCRdb, only in-frame clones are kept and a portion is missing. The sample has approximately 340,000 clones; 87% are singletons. The sequencing input was peripheral blood. These receptors all stem from a young man with COVID-19, enrolled during active disease.

This chain's CDR3 is CASTLSNRAEQYF. In DNA form, the CDR3 reads TGTGCCAGCACCCTATCAAACAGGGCCGAGCAGTACTTC. The genes are TRBV5-6 and TRBJ2-7, with D maybe TRBD1 (6 bases). The V end lost 6 bases, the J end lost 6 bases, and 16 bases lay between the germline ends. Germline V gene sequence: CDR1 SGHDT, CDR2 YYEEEE. The CDR3 has 13 residues.

This clone was detected only once. Different DNA sequences within this sample yield the same CDR3. The genes are TRBV29-1 and TRBJ2-7; D perhaps matches TRBD2 (5 bases). Trimming shortened V by 0 bases and J by 4 bases, and 7 bases separated the two germline ends. The germline V gene has CDR1 SQVTM and CDR2 ANQGSEA. This CDR3 spans 12 amino acids. CDR3 in DNA: TGCAGCGTTGAAGATCGGGGATACGAGCAGTACTTC. Protein product: CSVEDRGYEQYF.

This sequence joins TRBV30 and TRBJ1-1; 7 nucleotides agree with TRBD1. CDR3 length: 15 residues. Germline V CDR1 and CDR2: GTSNPN, SVGIG (reference sequence). Trimming cost V 0 bases and J 0 bases; bases outside gene matches: 4. The CDR3 nucleotides are TGTGCCTGGAGTGTAAAAGGGGGCCTGAACACTGAAGCTTTCTTT. Residues: CAWSVKGGLNTEAFF.

The J gene is TRBJ1-1, the V gene TRBV28, with 9 bases lining up with TRBD1. The CDR3 runs to 12 residues. Trimming removed 6 bases from V and 12 bases from J; junction bases left unmatched: 8. From germline, CDR1 is MDHEN and CDR2 SYDVKM. CDR3 nucleotides: TGTGCCAGCAGCAGTGACAGGGGGATCCCTTTCTTT. The encoded protein is CASSSDRGIPFF.

The chain joins TRBV7-9 to TRBJ1-1, with D tentatively TRBD1 (5 bases). Per germline, CDR1 SEHNR and CDR2 FQNEAQ (reference sequence). V was shortened by 5 bases and J by 4 bases, with 11 bases between the two germline ends. The CDR3 length is 13 residues. CDR3 DNA sequence: TGTGCCAGCAGCCCAGGACATCTCACTGAAGCTTTCTTT. This gives the protein CASSPGHLTEAFF.

This chain joins TRBV5-4 and TRBJ1-2; D is undetermined. Germline-derived CDR1 and CDR2 are SGHNT and YYREEE (reference sequence). Trimming shortened V by 2 bases and J by 4 bases, and 18 bases separated the two germline ends. This CDR3 is 16 amino acids long. The DNA of the CDR3 is TGTGCCAGCAGCTTAAAGGGCGGGAGAGGGCCCTATGGCTACACCTTC. It yields the protein CASSLKGGRGPYGYTF.